The present entry profiles one T cell receptor (beta chain) with its context. The sample holds a few counts of this clonotype. The clone's antigen remains unknown. No quality values exist for individual bases; no much larger clone is one base distant. The data were taken from a study of identical twins (dated by TCRdb to 2016 to 2018). For the study in its entirety: To test whether fetal clonotypes persist, the study used deep sequencing on TCR alpha and beta repertoires from monozygotic twins, unrelated adults of various ages, and cord blood. To rule out contamination, the twin experiments were replicated at different times with different library preparation protocols.

Trimming takes 4 bases off V and 8 bases off J; junction bases not matched to a gene: 7. Taken from the germline V gene, the CDR1 and CDR2 loops are KGHDR and SFDVKD. Inclusive of the bounding cysteine and phenylalanine, the CDR3 is 14 residues long. The kept DNA is CDR3 alone, 42 bases in frame from the first base. Results and caveats for the whole study, not just this receptor: In monozygotic twins, recombination models systematically underestimated out-of-frame TCR alpha sharing, but the models matched the sharing seen between unrelated individuals. A weaker excess of twin sharing was found in beta out-of-frame sequences because the signal-to-noise ratio was lowered by fewer shared sequences. Fewer insertions were carried by abundant cord blood beta clonotypes; a weaker similar trend was observed in young adult naive repertoires, while no such trend was observed in memory repertoires. Because the same donors could not be followed over many years, the conclusions depended on cross-sectional statistical analysis. Invariant T cells such as MAIT and iNKT could partly confound zero-insertion analyses, although diverse VJ usage argued against such confounding for most clonotypes. Out-of-frame TCR alpha sequences shared between twins showed an excess of low generation-probability sequences compared with coincidental sharing between unrelated individuals.

Every donor was a healthy Caucasian. Three pairs of female monozygotic twins, all aged roughly 18 to 30 years, made up the twin cohort. Positive isolation kits from Invitrogen were used to isolate the CD4+ and CD8+ T cell populations. Library method: 5' RACE. The instrument was an Illumina HiSeq 2000. Template switching added a universal primer binding site, and the final cDNA carried a unique molecular identifier that allowed TCR cDNA molecules to be counted accurately. Specific primers in the conserved constant-segment region were used to synthesize first-strand cDNA for the TCR alpha and beta chains. To control for contamination, every cDNA library was double barcoded, receiving both a SMART-Mk sample barcode and Illumina barcodes. TruSeq adapter sequences along with Illumina sample barcodes were introduced in two successive PCR steps. TCR alpha and beta cDNA libraries were sequenced on the Illumina HiSeq platform with custom primers. For the original study's pipeline: MiGEC was used to process raw reads and extract unique molecular identifiers, and MiXCR was used to find CDR3 positions. For each individual, recombination models were inferred using an EM algorithm with the repgenHMM and IGoR tools. Shared clonotype analysis was performed with the tcR package in R, normalizing sharing by the product of cloneset sizes. To study raw recombination without the effects of thymic and clonal selection, out-of-frame nonproductive sequences were analyzed. TCRdb's own reprocessing of the public reads used fastp at Q25 and MiXCR and kept productive beta chains. Identical CDR3 proteins give one entry, which carries the most common genes and DNA. None of the V and J calls come from the authors' own analysis; TCRdb made them. The sample table records approximately 550,000 distinct CDR3 sequences; around 20% of these occur just once. The ten largest clonotypes hold around 0.48% of the sample.

A further study also used this sample, focusing on yellow fever vaccine responses in identical twins. The second paper states: According to the authors, in identical twins the way T cells responded to vaccination appeared partly convergent and partly personalized. The study precisely tracked vaccine-responding T cell clones in identical twins.

The receptor's source is a young woman in good health. Material: CD4+ T cells sorted from blood. Recombination linked TRBV24-1 to TRBJ1-2; 9 of the junction bases match TRBD1. CDR3 sequence: CATSDPGTGSGYTF. Here is the DNA: TGTGCCACCAGTGACCCCGGGACAGGGTCCGGCTACACCTTC.